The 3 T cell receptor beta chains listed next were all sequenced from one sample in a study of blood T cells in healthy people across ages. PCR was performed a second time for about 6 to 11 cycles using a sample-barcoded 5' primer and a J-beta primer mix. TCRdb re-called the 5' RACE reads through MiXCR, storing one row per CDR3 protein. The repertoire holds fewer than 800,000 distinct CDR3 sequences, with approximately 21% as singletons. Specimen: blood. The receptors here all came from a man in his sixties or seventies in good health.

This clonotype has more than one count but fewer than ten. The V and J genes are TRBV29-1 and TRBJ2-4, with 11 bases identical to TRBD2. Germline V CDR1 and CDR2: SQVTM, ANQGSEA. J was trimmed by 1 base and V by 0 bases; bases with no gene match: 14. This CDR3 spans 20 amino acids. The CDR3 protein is CSVEERRRLAGGWAKNIQYF. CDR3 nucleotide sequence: TGCAGCGTTGAAGAACGTCGGCGGCTAGCGGGAGGTTGGGCCAAAAACATTCAGTACTTC.

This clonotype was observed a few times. The CDR3 reads CASSQVRVLNTEAFF. The DNA for the CDR3 is TGTGCCAGCAGCCAAGTCCGCGTGTTGAACACTGAAGCTTTCTTT. The chain has TRBV3-1 and TRBJ1-1, with no clear D. Germline V CDR1 and CDR2: LGHDT, YNNKEL (reference sequence). V was cut by 1 base and J by 0 bases, with 9 bases left in between. The CDR3 length is 15 residues.

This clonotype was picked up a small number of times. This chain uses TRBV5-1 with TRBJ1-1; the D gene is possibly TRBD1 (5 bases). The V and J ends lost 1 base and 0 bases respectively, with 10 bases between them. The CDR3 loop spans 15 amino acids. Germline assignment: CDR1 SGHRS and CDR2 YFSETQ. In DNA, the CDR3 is TGCGCCAGCAGCTTGCGCCCGGGACTGAACACTGAAGCTTTCTTT. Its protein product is CASSLRPGLNTEAFF.